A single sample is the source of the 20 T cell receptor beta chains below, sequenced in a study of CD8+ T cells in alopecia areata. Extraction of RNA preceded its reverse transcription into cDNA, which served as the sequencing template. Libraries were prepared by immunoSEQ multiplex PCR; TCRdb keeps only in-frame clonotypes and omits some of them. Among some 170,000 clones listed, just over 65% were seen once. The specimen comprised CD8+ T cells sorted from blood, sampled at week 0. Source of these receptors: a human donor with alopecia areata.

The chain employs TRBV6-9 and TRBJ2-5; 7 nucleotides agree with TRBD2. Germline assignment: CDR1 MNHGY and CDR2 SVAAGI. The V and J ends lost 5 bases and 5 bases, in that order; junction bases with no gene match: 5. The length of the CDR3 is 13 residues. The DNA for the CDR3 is TGTGCCAGCAGTCCGACTAGCTGGGAGACCCAGTACTTC. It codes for CASSPTSWETQYF.

The CDR3 DNA sequence: TGTGCCAACGAGTCGGGGCGGCAGGGATTGTCAGATACGCAGTATTTT. It yields the protein CANESGRQGLSDTQYF. The V and J genes are TRBV10-3 and TRBJ2-3; D may correspond to TRBD1 or TRBD2 (5 bases each). This CDR3 has 16 residues. Trimming stripped 10 bases from V and 4 bases from J, with 24 bases between. CDR1 is ENHRY, CDR2 SYGVKD, per germline.

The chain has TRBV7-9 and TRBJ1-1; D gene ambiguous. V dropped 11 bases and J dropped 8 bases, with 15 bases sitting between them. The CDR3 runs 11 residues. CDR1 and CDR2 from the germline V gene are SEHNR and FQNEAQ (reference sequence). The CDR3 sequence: CAAGLTPEAFF. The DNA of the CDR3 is TGTGCCGCCGGGTTGACGCCCGAAGCTTTCTTT.

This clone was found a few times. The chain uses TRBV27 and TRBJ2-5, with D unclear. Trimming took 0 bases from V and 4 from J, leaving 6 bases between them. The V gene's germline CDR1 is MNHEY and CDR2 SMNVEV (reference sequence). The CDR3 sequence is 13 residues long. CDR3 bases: TGTGCCAGCAGTTTATCGTCAGTAGAGACCCAGTACTTC. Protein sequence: CASSLSSVETQYF.

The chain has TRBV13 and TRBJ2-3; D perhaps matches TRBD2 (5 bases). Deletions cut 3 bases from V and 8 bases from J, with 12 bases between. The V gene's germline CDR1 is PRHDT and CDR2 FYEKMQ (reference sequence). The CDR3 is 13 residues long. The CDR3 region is CASSLGRRGTQYF. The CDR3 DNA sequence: TGTGCCAGCAGCTTGGGGAGACGGGGTACGCAGTATTTT. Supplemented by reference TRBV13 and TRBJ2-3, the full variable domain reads AAGVIQSPRHLIKEKRETATLKCYPIPRHDTVYWYQQGPGQDPQFLISFYEKMQSDKGSIPDRFSAQQFSDYHSELNMSSLELGDSALYFCASSLGRRGTQYFGPGTRLTVL.

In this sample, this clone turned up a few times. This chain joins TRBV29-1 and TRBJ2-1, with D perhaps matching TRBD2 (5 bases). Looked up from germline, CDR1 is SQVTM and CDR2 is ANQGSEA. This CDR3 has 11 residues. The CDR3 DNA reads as TGCGCCGCCCCGGGATACAATGAGCAGTTCTTC. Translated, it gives CAAPGYNEQFF.

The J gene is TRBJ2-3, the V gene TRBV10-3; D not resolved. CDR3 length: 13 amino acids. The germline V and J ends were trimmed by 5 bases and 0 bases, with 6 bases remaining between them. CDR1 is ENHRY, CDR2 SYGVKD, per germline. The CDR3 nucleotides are TGTGCCATCAGTACTCTTAGCACAGATACGCAGTATTTT. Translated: CAISTLSTDTQYF.

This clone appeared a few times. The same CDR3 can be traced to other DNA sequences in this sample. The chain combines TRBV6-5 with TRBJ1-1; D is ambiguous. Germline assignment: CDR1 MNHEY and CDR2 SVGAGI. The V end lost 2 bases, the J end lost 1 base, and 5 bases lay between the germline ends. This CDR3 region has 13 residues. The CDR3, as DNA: TGTGCCAGCAGTTACGGGCAGAACACTGAAGCTTTCTTT. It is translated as CASSYGQNTEAFF.

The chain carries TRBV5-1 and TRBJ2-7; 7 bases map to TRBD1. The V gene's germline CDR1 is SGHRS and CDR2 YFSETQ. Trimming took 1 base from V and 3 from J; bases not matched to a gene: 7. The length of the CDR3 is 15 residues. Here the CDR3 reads CASSLLFQGVYEQYF. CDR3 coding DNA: TGCGCCAGCAGCTTGTTATTCCAGGGGGTCTACGAGCAGTACTTC.

This chain's CDR3 is CASSQEGLTNYGYTF. The DNA of the CDR3 is TGCGCCAGCAGCCAAGAGGGACTGACAAACTATGGCTACACCTTC. V is TRBV4-1 and J is TRBJ1-2; the D gene is possibly TRBD1 (5 bases). CDR1 and CDR2 (germline): MGHRA, YSYEKL. This CDR3 region has 15 residues. V was shortened by 0 bases and J by 2 bases, with 10 bases between the two germline ends.

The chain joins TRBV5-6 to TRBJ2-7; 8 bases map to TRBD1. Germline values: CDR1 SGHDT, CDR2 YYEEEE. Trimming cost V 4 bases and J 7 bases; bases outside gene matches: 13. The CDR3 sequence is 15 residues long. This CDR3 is CASSKTRGPVREQYF. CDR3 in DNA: TGTGCCAGCAGCAAAACCAGGGGGCCAGTGAGGGAGCAGTACTTC.

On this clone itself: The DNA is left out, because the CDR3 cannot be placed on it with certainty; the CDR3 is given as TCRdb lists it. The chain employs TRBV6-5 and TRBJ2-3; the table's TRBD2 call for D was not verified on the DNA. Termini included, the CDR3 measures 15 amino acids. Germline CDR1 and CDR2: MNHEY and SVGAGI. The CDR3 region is CASSTSGLSTDTQYF.

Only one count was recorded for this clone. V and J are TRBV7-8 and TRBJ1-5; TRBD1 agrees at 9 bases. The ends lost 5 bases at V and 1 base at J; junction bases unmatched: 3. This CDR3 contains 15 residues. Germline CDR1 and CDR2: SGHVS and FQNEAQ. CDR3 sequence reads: CASSRDRESNQPQHF. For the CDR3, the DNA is TGTGCCAGCAGCCGGGACAGGGAGAGCAATCAGCCCCAGCATTTT.

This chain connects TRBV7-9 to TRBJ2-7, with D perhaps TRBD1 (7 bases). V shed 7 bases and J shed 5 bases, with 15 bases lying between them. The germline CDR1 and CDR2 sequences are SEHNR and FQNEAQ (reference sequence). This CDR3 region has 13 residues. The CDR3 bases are TGTGCCAGCACCAGACAGGGCGGGGACGAGCAGTACTTC. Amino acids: CASTRQGGDEQYF.

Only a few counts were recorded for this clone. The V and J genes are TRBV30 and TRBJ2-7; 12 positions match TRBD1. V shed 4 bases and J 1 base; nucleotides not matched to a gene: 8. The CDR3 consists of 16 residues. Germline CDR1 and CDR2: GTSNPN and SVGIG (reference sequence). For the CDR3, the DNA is TGTGCCTGGATGCCGGGACAGGGGGCATTTTCCTACGAGCAGTACTTC. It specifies CAWMPGQGAFSYEQYF.

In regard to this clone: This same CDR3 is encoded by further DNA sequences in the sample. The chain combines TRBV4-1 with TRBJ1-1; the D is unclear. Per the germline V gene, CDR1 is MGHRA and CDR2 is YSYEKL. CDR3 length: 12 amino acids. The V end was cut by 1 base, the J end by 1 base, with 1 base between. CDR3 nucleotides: TGCGCCAGCAGCCAAGGGAACACTGAAGCTTTCTTT. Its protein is CASSQGNTEAFF.

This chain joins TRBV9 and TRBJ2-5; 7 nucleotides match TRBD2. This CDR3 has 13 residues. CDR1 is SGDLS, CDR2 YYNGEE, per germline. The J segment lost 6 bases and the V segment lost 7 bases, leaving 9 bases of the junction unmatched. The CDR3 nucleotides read TGTGCCAGCTCCGAGCGGGGTTCGCAGACCCAGTACTTC. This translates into CASSERGSQTQYF.

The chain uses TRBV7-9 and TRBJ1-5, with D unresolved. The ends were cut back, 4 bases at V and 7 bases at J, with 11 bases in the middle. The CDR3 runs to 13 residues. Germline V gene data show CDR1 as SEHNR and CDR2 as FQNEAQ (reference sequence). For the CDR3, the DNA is TGTGCCAGCAGCTCCGACCTCATCCAGCCCCAGCATTTT. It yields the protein CASSSDLIQPQHF.

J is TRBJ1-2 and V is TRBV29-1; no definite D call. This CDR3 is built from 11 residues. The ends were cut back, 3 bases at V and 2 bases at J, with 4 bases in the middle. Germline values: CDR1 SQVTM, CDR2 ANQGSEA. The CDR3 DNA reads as TGCAGCGTTGACAGAAACTATGGCTACACCTTC. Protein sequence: CSVDRNYGYTF.

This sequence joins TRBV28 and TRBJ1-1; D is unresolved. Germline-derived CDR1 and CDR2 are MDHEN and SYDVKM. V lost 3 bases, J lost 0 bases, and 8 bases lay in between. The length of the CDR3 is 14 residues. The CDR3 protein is CASSFRGLNTEAFF. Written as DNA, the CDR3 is TGTGCCAGCAGTTTTCGAGGATTGAACACTGAAGCTTTCTTT. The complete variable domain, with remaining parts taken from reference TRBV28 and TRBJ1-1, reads DVKVTQSSRYLVKRTGEKVFLECVQDMDHENMFWYRQDPGLGLRLIYFSYDVKMKEKGDIPEGYSVSREKKERFSLILESASTNQTSMYLCASSFRGLNTEAFFGQGTRLTVV.